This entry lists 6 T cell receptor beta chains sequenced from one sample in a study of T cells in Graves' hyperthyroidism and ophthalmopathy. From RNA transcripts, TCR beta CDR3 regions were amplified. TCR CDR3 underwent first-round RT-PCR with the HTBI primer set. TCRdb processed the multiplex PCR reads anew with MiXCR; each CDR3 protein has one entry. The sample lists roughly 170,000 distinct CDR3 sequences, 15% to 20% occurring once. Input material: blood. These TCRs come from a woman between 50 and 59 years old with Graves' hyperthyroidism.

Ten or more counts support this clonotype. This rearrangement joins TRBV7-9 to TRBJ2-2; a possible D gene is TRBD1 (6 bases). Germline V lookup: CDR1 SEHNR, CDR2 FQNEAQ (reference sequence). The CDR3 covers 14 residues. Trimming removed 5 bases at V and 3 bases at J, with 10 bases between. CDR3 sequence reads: CASSPRQDTGELFF. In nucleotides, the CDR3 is TGTGCCAGCAGCCCCAGACAGGACACCGGGGAGCTGTTTTTT.

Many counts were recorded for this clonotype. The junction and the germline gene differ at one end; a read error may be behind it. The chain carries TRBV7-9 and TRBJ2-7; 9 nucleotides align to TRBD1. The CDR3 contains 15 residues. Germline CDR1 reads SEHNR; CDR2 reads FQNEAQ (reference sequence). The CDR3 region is CASSLAGTGHAEQYF. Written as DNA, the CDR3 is TGTGCCAGCAGCCTAGCCGGGACAGGGCATGCCGAGCAGTACTTC.

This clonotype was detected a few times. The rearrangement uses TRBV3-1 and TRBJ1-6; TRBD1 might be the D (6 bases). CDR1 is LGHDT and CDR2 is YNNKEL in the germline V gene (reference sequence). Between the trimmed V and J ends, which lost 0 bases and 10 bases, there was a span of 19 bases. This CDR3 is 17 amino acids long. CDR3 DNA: TGTGCCAGCAGCCAAGAATGGGCAGGGGCTAGCTCCTCACCCCTCCACTTT. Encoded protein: CASSQEWAGASSSPLHF.

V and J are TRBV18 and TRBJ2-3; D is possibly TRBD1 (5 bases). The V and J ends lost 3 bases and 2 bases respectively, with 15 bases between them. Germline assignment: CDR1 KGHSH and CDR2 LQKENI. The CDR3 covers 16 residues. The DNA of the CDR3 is TGTGCCAGCTCACCGGGCTCCCGTGGGGCCACAGATACGCAGTATTTT. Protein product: CASSPGSRGATDTQYF. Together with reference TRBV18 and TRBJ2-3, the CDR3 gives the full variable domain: NAGVMQNPRHLVRRRGQEARLRCSPMKGHSHVYWYRQLPEEGLKFMVYLQKENIIDESGMPKERFSAEFPKEGPSILRIQQVVRGDSAAYFCASSPGSRGATDTQYFGPGTRLTVL.

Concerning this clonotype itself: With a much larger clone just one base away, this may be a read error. The CDR3 nucleotides are TGTGTCAGCAGCTTAACCTACGACGCTCAAGAGACCCAGTACTTC. Its protein is CVSSLTYDAQETQYF. This sequence joins TRBV7-3 and TRBJ2-5; D not certain. The CDR3 extends over 15 amino acids. Germline V gives CDR1 SGHTA, CDR2 FQGTGA.

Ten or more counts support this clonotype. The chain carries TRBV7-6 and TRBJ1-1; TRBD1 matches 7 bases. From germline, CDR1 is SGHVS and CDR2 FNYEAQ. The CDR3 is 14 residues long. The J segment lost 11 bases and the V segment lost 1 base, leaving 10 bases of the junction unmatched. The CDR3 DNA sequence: TGTGCCAGCAGCTTAGAGACAGGGACCATTCACGCTTTCTTT. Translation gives CASSLETGTIHAFF.